A selection of T cell receptor beta chains follows, all from one sample in a study of T cells in Graves' hyperthyroidism and ophthalmopathy. Each CDR3 protein is one row after TCRdb ran MiXCR on the multiplex PCR reads. The top ten hold under 35% of the sample, which has about 640,000 distinct CDR3 sequences, around 20% seen once. Sequencing was performed on blood. The receptors were sampled from a man younger than 40 with Graves' ophthalmopathy. CDR3s include the opening cysteine and the closing phenylalanine or tryptophan. The order of the fields is V gene, J gene, CDR3 protein.

V gene: TRBV4-2
J gene: TRBJ2-5
CDR3 protein: CASSQDGARQETQYF

V gene: TRBV20-1
J gene: TRBJ2-5
CDR3 protein: CSATKAQTLAGGTETQYF

V gene: TRBV12-3/TRBV12-4
J gene: TRBJ1-5
CDR3 protein: CASSYRRGNQPQHF

V gene: TRBV14
J gene: TRBJ2-6
CDR3 protein: CASSPRQGAKGANVLTF

V gene: TRBV6-2/TRBV6-3
J gene: TRBJ2-7
CDR3 protein: CASRKRDYTYEQYF

V gene: TRBV28
J gene: TRBJ2-7
CDR3 protein: CASSLSPRGVYEQYF

V gene: TRBV19
J gene: TRBJ1-5
CDR3 protein: CASRRDRGDEQPQHF

V gene: TRBV7-3
J gene: TRBJ1-3
CDR3 protein: CASSLEGGGAGNTIYF

V gene: TRBV28
J gene: TRBJ2-1
CDR3 protein: CASTRGGTLERNEQFF

V gene: TRBV19
J gene: TRBJ1-2
CDR3 protein: CASSGDRAVVGGYTF

V gene: TRBV28
J gene: TRBJ2-3
CDR3 protein: CASMWWGDTQYF

V gene: TRBV7-8
J gene: TRBJ2-1
CDR3 protein: CASSLGIHEQFF

V gene: TRBV27
J gene: TRBJ2-1
CDR3 protein: CASRRVANSYNEQFF

V gene: TRBV5-1
J gene: TRBJ2-2
CDR3 protein: CASSFGRTPTGELFF

V gene: TRBV6-1
J gene: TRBJ2-1
CDR3 protein: CASQTGGNYNEQFF

V gene: TRBV6-1
J gene: TRBJ1-6
CDR3 protein: CASRQQGSNSPLHF

V gene: TRBV7-2
J gene: TRBJ2-7
CDR3 protein: CASTSGYEQYF

V gene: TRBV27
J gene: TRBJ1-2
CDR3 protein: CASRQGATPPFYGYTF

V gene: TRBV25-1
J gene: TRBJ2-1
CDR3 protein: CASRTDRSYNEQFF

V gene: TRBV28
J gene: TRBJ2-5
CDR3 protein: CASSLGQLETQYF

V gene: TRBV20-1
J gene: TRBJ2-1
CDR3 protein: CNANPLQGYEQFF

V gene: TRBV6-2/TRBV6-3
J gene: TRBJ2-3
CDR3 protein: CASSDRSGATDTQYF

V gene: TRBV28
J gene: TRBJ2-3
CDR3 protein: CASSTPTSGSTDTQYF

V gene: TRBV11-1
J gene: TRBJ2-5
CDR3 protein: CASSPVGERETQYF

V gene: TRBV7-6
J gene: TRBJ1-1
CDR3 protein: CASSSSFLDTEAFF

V gene: TRBV6-1
J gene: TRBJ1-1
CDR3 protein: CASSELFPGQNTEAFF

V gene: TRBV4-1
J gene: TRBJ2-3
CDR3 protein: CASSQGPLTDTQYF

V gene: TRBV10-3
J gene: TRBJ2-7
CDR3 protein: CAISETTSAEQYF

V gene: TRBV6-1
J gene: TRBJ1-1
CDR3 protein: CASGDPDAPEAFF

V gene: TRBV27
J gene: TRBJ2-1
CDR3 protein: CASSTSGYEQFF

V gene: TRBV29-1
J gene: TRBJ2-5
CDR3 protein: CSVRGTGTIRQETQYF

V gene: TRBV7-9
J gene: TRBJ2-3
CDR3 protein: CASSLGTIVTDTQYF

V gene: TRBV7-3
J gene: TRBJ2-1
CDR3 protein: CASSRGQTSYNEQFF

V gene: TRBV27
J gene: TRBJ2-1
CDR3 protein: CASSLSVLQGTYNEQFF

V gene: TRBV10-3
J gene: TRBJ1-5
CDR3 protein: CAISESGGANQPQHF

V gene: TRBV19
J gene: TRBJ2-6
CDR3 protein: CASTAGTGRFSGANVLTF

V gene: TRBV11-2
J gene: TRBJ1-2
CDR3 protein: CASSWGARGRANYGYTF

V gene: TRBV30
J gene: TRBJ2-1
CDR3 protein: CAWSGLAGDFNEQFF

V gene: TRBV27
J gene: TRBJ2-4
CDR3 protein: CASSTRGKNIQYF

V gene: TRBV5-1
J gene: TRBJ2-5
CDR3 protein: CASSLAPMGYETQYF

V gene: TRBV6-1
J gene: TRBJ1-5
CDR3 protein: CASKLTVNQPQHF

V gene: TRBV30
J gene: TRBJ2-3
CDR3 protein: CAWSLAASTDTQYF

V gene: TRBV6-1
J gene: TRBJ2-7
CDR3 protein: CASSMDRPEYYEQYF

V gene: TRBV4-1
J gene: TRBJ2-5
CDR3 protein: CASSQDPSLETQYF

V gene: TRBV7-9
J gene: TRBJ1-4
CDR3 protein: CASSVGDSSNEKLFF

V gene: TRBV2
J gene: TRBJ1-4
CDR3 protein: CASSSTGVTNEKLFF

V gene: TRBV11-2
J gene: TRBJ2-1
CDR3 protein: CASSLQGGVYNEQFF

V gene: TRBV11-2
J gene: TRBJ1-1
CDR3 protein: CASSSPAEAFF

V gene: TRBV12-3/TRBV12-4
J gene: TRBJ2-7
CDR3 protein: CASSLTVNEQYF

V gene: TRBV7-3
J gene: TRBJ2-1
CDR3 protein: CASSPTLANSYNEQFF

V gene: TRBV6-6
J gene: TRBJ1-1
CDR3 protein: CASSYPGDTEAFF

V gene: TRBV28
J gene: TRBJ2-4
CDR3 protein: CASSLGLAKSNIQYF

V gene: TRBV29-1
J gene: TRBJ1-2
CDR3 protein: CSARGRYGYTF